These 32 T cell receptor beta chains originate from one sample sequenced in a study of PD-L1 blockade in urothelial cancer. Time point described: peripheral blood 6 weeks after treatment start. Generated by immunoSEQ multiplex PCR, the TCRdb table keeps only in-frame clones and is missing some. Of around 100,000 clones listed, more than 85% were seen once; the top ten hold more than 3%. The specimen was PBMCs, collected around atezolizumab (anti-PD-L1) treatment. The receptors here all came from a man aged 60 to 69 with urothelial cancer.

J is TRBJ1-4 and V is TRBV7-8; perhaps TRBD1 as D (5 bases). The CDR3 consists of 16 residues. Trimming took off 4 bases at V and 0 bases at J, with 12 bases between the two ends. The germline V gene has CDR1 SGHVS and CDR2 FQNEAQ. Here the CDR3 reads CASSSEGLTTNEKLFF. For the CDR3, the DNA is TGTGCCAGCAGCTCCGAGGGACTCACAACTAATGAAAAACTGTTTTTT. Full variable domain (outside the CDR3, taken from reference TRBV7-8 and TRBJ1-4): GAGVSQSPRYKVAKRGQDVALRCDPISGHVSLFWYQQALGQGPEFLTYFQNEAQLDKSGLPSDRFFAERPEGSVSTLKIQRTQQEDSAVYLCASSSEGLTTNEKLFFGSGTQLSVL.

The chain links TRBV30 to TRBJ2-1; 7 bases fit TRBD1. Germline loops: CDR1 GTSNPN, CDR2 SVGIG (reference sequence). CDR3 length: 13 amino acids. J lost 4 bases, V lost 2 bases, and 2 bases had no gene match. The CDR3 sequence: CAWSLGQYNEQFF. The CDR3 DNA follows: TGTGCCTGGAGTCTGGGACAGTACAATGAGCAGTTCTTC.

The chain recombines TRBV29-1 with TRBJ2-3; perhaps TRBD2 as D (6 bases). V was pared by 8 bases and J by 0 bases, with 12 bases between. The CDR3 contains 13 residues. Germline values: CDR1 SQVTM, CDR2 ANQGSEA. The chain's CDR3 is CSKGGVSTDTQYF. CDR3 coding DNA: TGCAGCAAAGGAGGGGTTAGCACAGATACGCAGTATTTT.

This chain uses TRBV7-3 with TRBJ2-1, with TRBD2 matching 12 bases. Germline CDR1 SGHTA, CDR2 FQGTGA. Unmatched junction bases numbered 11, after V lost 1 base and J lost 4 bases. This CDR3 spans 19 amino acids. This CDR3 reads CASSLIGLAGGQGYNEQFF. CDR3 DNA: TGTGCCAGCAGCTTAATCGGCCTAGCGGGGGGGCAGGGTTACAATGAGCAGTTCTTC.

The chain joins TRBV5-1 to TRBJ1-1, with 8 bases matching TRBD1. The V gene end was trimmed by 4 bases and the J gene end by 5 bases; junction bases not matched to a gene: 7. Per germline, CDR1 SGHRS and CDR2 YFSETQ. CDR3 length: 14 residues. Here the CDR3 reads CASSHPDRVTEAFF. The CDR3 coding sequence is TGCGCCAGCAGCCATCCGGACAGGGTGACTGAAGCTTTCTTT.

In DNA form, the CDR3 reads TGTGCCAGCAGCGCGGGACTAGCGACTAACTGGGGCGGGGAGCTGTTTTTT. It codes for CASSAGLATNWGGELFF. This chain joins TRBV9 and TRBJ2-2; 10 nucleotides align to TRBD2. The germline CDR1 and CDR2 sequences are SGDLS and YYNGEE. This CDR3 has 17 amino acids. Trimming took 3 bases from V and 7 from J; bases not matched to a gene: 12.

This clone was found once. The chain is built from TRBV6-1 and TRBJ2-7, with D possibly TRBD1 on 5 matching bases. In germline, CDR1 is MNHNS, CDR2 SASEGT. The CDR3 is 14 amino acids. Trimming took off 1 base at V and 5 bases at J, with 12 bases between the two ends. CDR3 region: CASSEGGLRDEQYF. DNA of the CDR3: TGTGCCAGCAGTGAAGGGGGCCTTAGGGACGAGCAGTACTTC.

The chain uses TRBV28 and TRBJ1-1; the D gene is possibly TRBD1 (6 bases). V lost 8 bases and J lost 4, with 20 bases in between. CDR1 is MDHEN, CDR2 SYDVKM, per germline. The CDR3 loop spans 15 amino acids. CDR3 in amino acids: CASGEGGGLATEAFF. The CDR3 coding sequence is TGTGCCAGCGGCGAAGGGGGGGGGTTGGCCACTGAAGCTTTCTTT.

This chain joins TRBV5-1 and TRBJ1-2, with 7 bases lining up with TRBD1. Germline V CDR1 and CDR2: SGHRS, YFSETQ. The CDR3 is made up of 13 amino acids. Trimming took 4 bases from V and 6 from J; bases not matched to a gene: 6. The CDR3 here is CASSIRQGHGYTF. Written as DNA, the CDR3 is TGCGCCAGCAGCATAAGACAGGGCCATGGCTACACCTTC.

J is TRBJ2-1 and V is TRBV19; the match to TRBD2 covers 8 bases. The CDR3 totals 14 residues. With 5 bases clipped from V and 4 bases from J, the junction kept 4 bases outside the gene matches. Germline CDR1 and CDR2: LNHDA and SQIVND (reference sequence). The CDR3 DNA reads TGTGCCAGTAGTGATACTAGCGGTTACAATGAGCAGTTCTTC. Its translation is CASSDTSGYNEQFF.

The CDR3 DNA reads TGTGCCAGTAGTTTCAAAGCGGGCAGGAGCTCCTACGAGCAGTACTTC. This gives the protein CASSFKAGRSSYEQYF. The chain recombines TRBV19 with TRBJ2-7, with D possibly being TRBD2 (6 bases). Germline CDR1 reads LNHDA; CDR2 reads SQIVND (reference sequence). The V end was cut by 5 bases, the J end by 0 bases, with 17 bases between. This CDR3 is 16 amino acids long.

This chain uses TRBV15 with TRBJ2-5; weak D call: TRBD1 (6 bases). Trimming shortened V by 8 bases and J by 5 bases, and 21 bases separated the two germline ends. The CDR3 loop spans 15 amino acids. Per germline, CDR1 LNHNV and CDR2 YYDKDF (reference sequence). The CDR3 region has the DNA TGTGCCACCCGTAGGAACAGGGCCCCTATGGAGACCCAGTACTTC. Amino acid sequence: CATRRNRAPMETQYF.

The V and J genes are TRBV5-1 and TRBJ2-1, with 9 nucleotides matching TRBD2. The CDR3 is 16 amino acids. Germline values: CDR1 SGHRS, CDR2 YFSETQ. With 0 bases clipped from V and 9 bases from J, the junction kept 10 bases outside the gene matches. The CDR3 reads CASSLVRAGGPAEQFF. CDR3 in DNA: TGCGCCAGCAGCTTGGTCCGGGCGGGGGGGCCGGCTGAGCAGTTCTTC.

CDR3 region: CASSRQLGLAPSSYNEQFF. DNA of the CDR3: TGTGCCAGCTCCCGTCAGCTGGGACTAGCGCCCAGCTCCTACAATGAGCAGTTCTTC. The chain joins TRBV18 to TRBJ2-1, with 10 bases identical to TRBD2. Germline lookup yields CDR1 KGHSH and CDR2 LQKENI. The CDR3 is 19 amino acids. V lost 6 bases to trimming and J lost 0 bases; unmatched junction nucleotides: 14.

The genes are TRBV15 and TRBJ1-4, with D tentatively TRBD1 (6 bases). Per germline, CDR1 LNHNV and CDR2 YYDKDF (reference sequence). The ends were cut back, 0 bases at V and 7 bases at J, with 15 bases in the middle. The CDR3 sequence is 16 residues long. CDR3 bases: TGTGCCACCAGCAGAGAGTTTACCAGGGGTTTTGAAAAACTGTTTTTT. Protein: CATSREFTRGFEKLFF.

The chain couples TRBV5-4 to TRBJ2-5; D gene ambiguous. Trimming pared 1 base from V and 4 bases from J, leaving 14 bases between. The CDR3 spans 15 residues. Germline V gene data show CDR1 as SGHNT and CDR2 as YYREEE (reference sequence). This CDR3 reads CASSLNRLEGETQYF. Written as DNA, the CDR3 is TGTGCCAGCAGCTTGAATCGGCTAGAAGGAGAGACCCAGTACTTC.

The chain joins TRBV9 to TRBJ2-2; no clear D. This CDR3 contains 14 residues. Trimming pared 4 bases from V and 3 bases from J, leaving 10 bases between. Per germline, CDR1 SGDLS and CDR2 YYNGEE. This CDR3 reads CASSTKTYTGELFF. For the CDR3, the DNA is TGTGCCAGCAGCACCAAGACATACACCGGGGAGCTGTTTTTT.

This chain connects TRBV10-2 to TRBJ2-7; a possible D gene is TRBD2 (6 bases). V was cut by 4 bases and J by 6 bases, with 10 bases left in between. CDR1 and CDR2 (germline): WSHSY, SAAADI. CDR3 size: 12 residues. The CDR3 loop reads CASSGDSAEQYF. CDR3 coding DNA: TGCGCCAGCAGTGGGGACTCGGCCGAGCAGTACTTC.

The chain links TRBV19 to TRBJ2-1; 7 bases are shared with TRBD2. The CDR3 has 16 amino acids. J was trimmed by 1 base and V by 3 bases; bases with no gene match: 6. Germline V CDR1 and CDR2: LNHDA, SQIVND (reference sequence). The CDR3 DNA follows: TGTGCCAGTAGTATGGATGCGGGACTATCCTACAATGAGCAGTTCTTC. This codes for CASSMDAGLSYNEQFF.

This chain joins TRBV9 and TRBJ2-3; 7 bases agree with TRBD2. V gave up 1 base and J gave up 6 bases; unmatched junction bases: 5. Germline V gives CDR1 SGDLS, CDR2 YYNGEE. The CDR3 has 14 residues. The CDR3 reads CASSVKAGWDTQYF. The CDR3 bases are TGTGCCAGCAGCGTAAAAGCGGGGTGGGATACGCAGTATTTT.

The chain links TRBV5-5 to TRBJ2-7; 7 bases line up with TRBD1. The V gene end was trimmed by 4 bases and the J gene end by 4 bases; junction bases not matched to a gene: 5. Germline CDR1 reads SGHKS; CDR2 reads YYEKEE (reference sequence). The CDR3 extends over 13 amino acids. CDR3 in amino acids: CASSRQGVYEQYF. The CDR3 DNA follows: TGTGCCAGCAGCAGACAGGGAGTGTACGAGCAGTACTTC.

CDR3 DNA: TGTGCCATCAGTGAGGCCTGGGACAGGGGGCGGGATGGCTACACCTTC. As protein: CAISEAWDRGRDGYTF. The rearrangement links TRBV10-3 to TRBJ1-2; 12 positions agree with TRBD1. The CDR3 covers 16 residues. Germline CDR1 and CDR2: ENHRY and SYGVKD. V lost 2 bases to trimming and J lost 6 bases; unmatched junction nucleotides: 7.

The chain joins TRBV6-1 to TRBJ1-3, with D uncertain. The CDR3 runs 16 residues. V shed 4 bases and J shed 0 bases, with 13 bases lying between them. Germline CDR1 MNHNS, CDR2 SASEGT. CDR3 sequence: CASSARGGSSGNTIYF. CDR3 in DNA: TGTGCCAGCAGTGCCCGCGGCGGGAGCTCTGGAAACACCATATATTTT.

J is TRBJ2-1 and V is TRBV7-2; 9 bases are shared with TRBD2. Looked up from germline, CDR1 is SGHTA and CDR2 is FQGNSA. The V and J ends lost 5 bases and 7 bases, in that order; junction bases with no gene match: 12. The CDR3 is 16 amino acids. The CDR3 loop is CASSKSLAGASNEQFF. As DNA, the CDR3 is TGTGCCAGCAGCAAATCACTAGCGGGCGCTTCTAATGAGCAGTTCTTC.

The chain employs TRBV11-2 and TRBJ2-7; perhaps TRBD2 as D (5 bases). Germline V lookup: CDR1 SGHAT, CDR2 FQNNGV. CDR3 length equals 14 residues. Between the trimmed V and J ends, which lost 1 base and 6 bases, there was a span of 13 bases. The CDR3 bases are TGTGCCAGCAGCTTAGGCGTTCGAGGGATCGAGCAGTACTTC. Its protein product is CASSLGVRGIEQYF.

On this clone itself: This same CDR3 is encoded by further DNA sequences in the sample. The chain recombines TRBV5-1 with TRBJ2-5; 8 bases map to TRBD2. The trim removed 0 bases at V and 2 bases at J, leaving 0 bases unmatched. CDR1 and CDR2 (germline): SGHRS, YFSETQ. This CDR3 contains 14 residues. CDR3 region: CASSLAGGQETQYF. The CDR3 nucleotides read TGCGCCAGCAGCTTGGCGGGAGGGCAAGAGACCCAGTACTTC.

Points on this clone: The germline gene is not matched at one end of the junction; a read error may be the cause. The rearrangement uses TRBV20-1 and TRBJ2-1; D perhaps matches TRBD2 (6 bases). The CDR3 spans 11 residues. The germline CDR1 and CDR2 sequences are DFQATT and SNEGSKA (reference sequence). The CDR3 is CSASTGGLMVF. CDR3 nucleotides: TGCAGTGCTAGTACGGGCGGACTAATGGTCTTC.

In this sample, this clone turned up once. The rearrangement joins TRBV7-2 to TRBJ2-2, with 7 positions matching TRBD1. Looked up from germline, CDR1 is SGHTA and CDR2 is FQGNSA. This CDR3 has 14 amino acids. With V trimmed by 2 bases and J by 8 bases, 5 bases remained unmatched. The CDR3 nucleotides read TGTGCCAGCAGCTTAACTAGGGGGCGAGGGGAGCTGTTTTTT. Translation gives CASSLTRGRGELFF.

This clone has only a few counts. This chain joins TRBV4-3 and TRBJ2-1; 8 bases align to TRBD2. From germline, CDR1 is LGHNA and CDR2 YSLEER. This CDR3 has 17 amino acids. The V gene end was trimmed by 8 bases and the J gene end by 5 bases; junction bases not matched to a gene: 17. CDR3 coding DNA: TGCGCCAGCGCGAAACTCACTAGCGGTATGCACGACAATGAGCAGTTCTTC. Translating gives CASAKLTSGMHDNEQFF.

This chain joins TRBV7-2 and TRBJ2-3; 9 nucleotides match TRBD2. The V segment lost 4 bases and the J segment 5 bases; nucleotides outside the gene matches: 10. The germline CDR1 and CDR2 sequences are SGHTA and FQGNSA. CDR3 size: 16 residues. CDR3 nucleotides: TGTGCCAGCAGCTCCGGACTAGCGCCCCGCGGAGATACGCAGTATTTT. It yields the protein CASSSGLAPRGDTQYF.

In nucleotides, the CDR3 is TGCGCCAGCAGCTTGGGGACTAGGGGAAAGGACACCGGGGAGCTGTTTTTT. This sequence encodes CASSLGTRGKDTGELFF. This chain links TRBV5-1 with TRBJ2-2; 7 bases match TRBD2. Germline assignment: CDR1 SGHRS and CDR2 YFSETQ. Trimming cost V 0 bases and J 3 bases; bases outside gene matches: 8. CDR3 length equals 17 residues.

V is TRBV13 and J is TRBJ1-1, with 9 bases matching TRBD1. With V trimmed by 8 bases and J by 10 bases, 8 bases remained unmatched. CDR3 size: 12 residues. The germline gives CDR1 PRHDT, CDR2 FYEKMQ (reference sequence). CDR3: CASGDRGGRAFF. CDR3 DNA: TGTGCCAGCGGCGACAGGGGGGGGAGAGCTTTCTTT.